This is a list of T cell receptor beta chains from one sample in a study of graft-versus-host responses after intestinal transplantation. TCRdb keeps only in-frame clones here, not all; method: immunoSEQ multiplex PCR. The data show nearly 100,000 clones, approximately 92% seen once. The starting material was PBMCs, obtained about 440 days after intestinal transplant. All receptors come from a human patient who received an intestinal transplant, so some T cells may come from the graft donor. CDR3s include the opening cysteine and the closing phenylalanine or tryptophan. The order of the fields is J gene, clone size, D gene, V gene, CDR3 DNA, CDR3 protein. A D gene is named only where the DNA matches it firmly. Expanded clones are given a class, and other clones once, few, many or no size at all.

>TRBJ2-4|.|TRBD1|TRBV19
TGTGCCAGTAGTATTGTGGACAGGGGGACCAAAAACATTCAGTACTTC
CASSIVDRGTKNIQYF
>TRBJ2-5|.|.|TRBV9
TGTGCCAGCAGCGTAGGGACCCAGTACCAAGAGACCCAGTACTTC
CASSVGTQYQETQYF
>TRBJ1-1|.|TRBD1|TRBV5-1
TGCGCCAGCAGCCCCGGACAGGGCGCTTCCAACACTGAAGCTTTCTTT
CASSPGQGASNTEAFF
>TRBJ2-1|.|TRBD2|TRBV19
TGTGCCAGTAGTATCAGCGGGGGGCGTGATGAGCAGTTCTTC
CASSISGGRDEQFF
>TRBJ1-6|.|.|TRBV11-1
TGTGCCAGCAGCTTAAATTTCCCGGCCGCGGGGGCTTCACCCCTCCACTTT
CASSLNFPAAGASPLHF
>TRBJ2-1|once|.|TRBV7-3
TGTGCCAGCAGCCCTGCGGGCGGGGGCTTTGAGCAGTTCTTC
CASSPAGGGFEQFF
>TRBJ1-3|.|.|TRBV6-1
TGTGCCAGCCGGGATGGACACTCTGGAAACACCATATATTTT
CASRDGHSGNTIYF
>TRBJ1-1|.|TRBD1|TRBV5-3
TGTGCCAGAAGCTTGGAGAGGTTGAGGGACAGGGCTCTATTCACTGAAGCTTTCTTT
CARSLERLRDRALFTEAFF
>TRBJ2-7|.|.|TRBV11-2
TGTGCCAGCAGCTTATGGTCGGCTGCCTACGAGCAGTACTTC
CASSLWSAAYEQYF
>TRBJ1-5|once|.|TRBV11-2
TGTGCCAGCAGCTTAGGGGGCAGTCTCAATCAGCCCCAGCATTTT
CASSLGGSLNQPQHF
>TRBJ2-7|many|TRBD1|TRBV6-6
TGTGCCAGCAAACCCGGGACAGGGGAGTCATACGAGCAGTACTTC
CASKPGTGESYEQYF
>TRBJ2-5|once|TRBD2|TRBV9
TGTGCCAGCAGCGTAGGGGCTAGCGGGGCACCCCAAGAGACCCAGTACTTC
CASSVGASGAPQETQYF
>TRBJ1-2|.|.|TRBV6-5
TGTGCCAGCAGTTTTCGGGCTCTCCGGGGCTACACCTTC
CASSFRALRGYTF
>TRBJ2-1|.|TRBD1|TRBV15
TGTGCCACCAAAATTTATCAGGGGGCGAGTGGGAATGAGCAGTTCTTC
CATKIYQGASGNEQFF
>TRBJ2-3|once|.|TRBV7-2
TGTGCCAGCAGCCTGACGGACCGGGGGGATACGCAGTATTTT
CASSLTDRGDTQYF
>TRBJ2-2|.|.|TRBV19
TGTGCCAGTAGTATCGAGATGAACACCGGGGAGCTGTTTTTT
CASSIEMNTGELFF
>TRBJ2-6|.|TRBD2|TRBV7-3
TGTGCCAGTAGCGCCAAAGCGGGGGCGTTCTCTGGGGCCAACGTCCTGACTTTC
CASSAKAGAFSGANVLTF
>TRBJ1-1|.|.|TRBV19
TGTGCCAGTAAGATGAACACTGAAGCTTTCTTT
CASKMNTEAFF
>TRBJ2-3|once|TRBD1|TRBV5-6
TGTGCCAGCAGCCGCAGACAGGGTTTTTTTGGAGATACGCAGTATTTT
CASSRRQGFFGDTQYF
>TRBJ1-1|.|TRBD1|TRBV4-1
TGCGCCAGCAGCCAAAGTACAGGGGTTGGGTACACTGAAGCTTTCTTT
CASSQSTGVGYTEAFF
>TRBJ2-2|.|TRBD2|TRBV7-3
TGTGCCAGCAGCCCGCGGGGGGCGCAGACCGGGGAGCTGTTTTTT
CASSPRGAQTGELFF
>TRBJ1-3|.|TRBD1|TRBV11-2
TGTGCCAGCAGCTTACGTCCGGGGATGGGACAGACCTCTGGAAACACCATATATTTT
CASSLRPGMGQTSGNTIYF
>TRBJ1-5|.|.|TRBV4-2
TGTGCCAGCAGCCAAGACCCGGACAGACCAGGGCAGCCCCAGCATTTT
CASSQDPDRPGQPQHF